This T cell receptor (beta chain) emerged from a study of T cell responses to AZD1222 COVID-19 vaccine. Regarding the study as a whole: Baseline seropositivity characterized only six AZD1222 recipients. A mostly white British donor set with more females was recruited, and clonal diversity was possibly underestimated. Sampled repertoires all dated from after the peak T cell response.

With respect to this clone: Its antigen is unknown.

Second-dose timings of about 4 or about 12 weeks were pooled. The CDR3 extends over 13 amino acids. Germline CDR1 SGHDN, CDR2 FVKESK. V was pared by 4 bases and J by 5 bases, with 12 bases between. Assay used: immunoSEQ multiplex PCR; TCRdb lists only in-frame clones, some missing. In the table there are over 150,000 clones, under 95% of which are singletons. The material was peripheral blood, obtained 28 days after the second AZD1222 dose. The chain combines TRBV14 with TRBJ2-7; perhaps TRBD2 as D (5 bases). This TCR derives from an adult who received the AZD1222 COVID-19 vaccine. DNA for the CDR3: TGTGCCAGCAGCCGAAGCCGGGGAAACGAGCAGTACTTC. Translated, it gives CASSRSRGNEQYF.